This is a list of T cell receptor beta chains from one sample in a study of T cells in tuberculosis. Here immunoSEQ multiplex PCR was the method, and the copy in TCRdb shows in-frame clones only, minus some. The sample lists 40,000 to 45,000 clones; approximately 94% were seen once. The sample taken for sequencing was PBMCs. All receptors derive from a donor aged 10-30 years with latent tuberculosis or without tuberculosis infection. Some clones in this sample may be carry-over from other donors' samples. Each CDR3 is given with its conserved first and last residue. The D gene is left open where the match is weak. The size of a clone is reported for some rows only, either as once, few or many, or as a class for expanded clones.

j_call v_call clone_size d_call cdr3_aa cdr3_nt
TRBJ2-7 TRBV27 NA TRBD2 CASSGTSGNSGEQYF TGTGCCAGCAGTGGGACTAGCGGGAACTCTGGGGAGCAGTACTTC
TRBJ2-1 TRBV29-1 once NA CSVLPTPYNEQFF TGCAGCGTCCTGCCCACACCCTACAATGAGCAGTTCTTC
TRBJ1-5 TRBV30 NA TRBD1 CAWSVRRGHGGNQPQHF TGTGCCTGGAGTGTACGCAGGGGGCATGGGGGCAATCAGCCCCAGCATTTT
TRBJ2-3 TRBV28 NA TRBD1 CASSPPGQGLASTDTQYF TGTGCCAGCAGTCCTCCAGGACAGGGCCTTGCTAGCACAGATACGCAGTATTTT
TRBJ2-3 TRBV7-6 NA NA CASSLAGATDTQYF TGTGCCAGCAGCTTAGCGGGGGCCACAGATACGCAGTATTTT
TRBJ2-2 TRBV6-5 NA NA CASSYSMGNTGELFF TGTGCCAGCAGTTACTCGATGGGCAACACCGGGGAGCTGTTTTTT
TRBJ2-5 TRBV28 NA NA CASSLPLGGETQETQYF TGTGCCAGCAGCCTTCCCCTAGGGGGGGAAACCCAAGAGACCCAGTACTTC
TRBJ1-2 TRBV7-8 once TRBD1 CASSLWGQGGFNYGYTF TGTGCCAGCAGCTTATGGGGACAGGGAGGTTTTAACTATGGCTACACCTTC
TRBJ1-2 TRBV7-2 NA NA CASSIDPGGGYGYTF TGTGCCAGCAGCATTGACCCCGGAGGTGGCTATGGCTACACCTTC
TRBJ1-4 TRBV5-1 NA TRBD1 CASSLGQGNEKLFF TGCGCCAGCAGCCTGGGACAGGGAAATGAAAAACTGTTTTTT
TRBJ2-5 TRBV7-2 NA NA CASSTAGGETQYF TGTGCCAGCAGCACGGCCGGAGGGGAGACCCAGTACTTC
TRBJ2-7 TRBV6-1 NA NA CASRETGSYEQYF TGTGCCAGCAGGGAGACAGGATCCTACGAGCAGTACTTC
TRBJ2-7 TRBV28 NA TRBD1 CASSRGQTGDEQYF TGTGCCAGCAGCCGAGGCCAAACAGGGGACGAGCAGTACTTC
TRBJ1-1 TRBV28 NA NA CASNHARVEMNTEAFF TGTGCCAGCAATCACGCCCGGGTCGAGATGAACACTGAAGCTTTCTTT